This record concerns one T cell receptor beta chain sequence. No antigen is known for it. Construction of the TCR beta libraries employed iRepertoire HTBI primers in conjunction with Arm-PCR of CDR3 regions. Using its own MiXCR run on the multiplex PCR reads, TCRdb lists one record per CDR3 protein. The sample comprises hundreds of thousands of distinct CDR3 sequences, around 20% of which are singletons, and over 7.5% rests with the top ten. The time point is: persistent/refractory GD, antithyroid drugs over 5 years with positive TRAb. Preparation of the TCR library used RNA extracted from PBMCs. This record comes from a study of regulatory T cells in long-lasting Graves disease. Whole-study findings and limits: Newly diagnosed patients shared about a thousand public clonotypes; persistent patients shared under 3,000. Peripheral blood alone, not thyroid tissue, underwent study. Accuracy could have been hurt by small sample size. Persistent Graves' patients had lower TCR diversity than newly diagnosed ones.

This CDR3 is 19 amino acids long. Germline V gives CDR1 MNHEY, CDR2 SVGAGI. The V end was cut by 0 bases, the J end by 7 bases, with 22 bases between. V gene TRBV6-5 combines with J gene TRBJ1-6; possibly TRBD1 for D (5 bases). The source material was peripheral blood mononuclear cells (PBMCs), sampled when the disease was refractory, from a patient treated with antithyroid drugs. This sequence originates from a female donor with Graves disease. CDR3 amino acids: CASSYSPIGGQGENSPLHF. The CDR3 coding sequence is TGTGCCAGCAGTTACTCCCCCATTGGAGGCCAGGGAGAGAATTCACCCCTCCACTTT.